These T cell receptor beta chains were read from a single sample in a study of technical replicates of blood from several donors. Data came from immunoSEQ multiplex PCR; TCRdb stores just in-frame clones and leaves some out. The table includes tens of thousands of clones, about 87% detected once. What was sequenced was PBMCs. These receptors were collected from a human donor in good health. Some clones in this sample may be carry-over from other donors' samples. Both conserved end residues are part of each CDR3. Each record gives: D gene, V gene, clone size, J gene, CDR3 DNA, CDR3 protein. D genes are given only for firm matches. The size entry is marked missing in some rows and otherwise reads once, few, many or a size class.

>NA|TRBV30|NA|TRBJ2-7
TGTGCCTGGAGTTCGGCAGGGGTTTCTAAGCAGTACTTC
CAWSSAGVSKQYF
>TRBD2|TRBV5-1|NA|TRBJ2-1
TGCGCCAGCAGCTTGGTGTCCGGGGGGGCCTCCAATGAGCAGTTCTTC
CASSLVSGGASNEQFF
>TRBD1|TRBV27|NA|TRBJ1-2
TGTGCCAGCAGTTTATCCGACAGGGTAGAAGGCTACACCTTC
CASSLSDRVEGYTF
>TRBD1|TRBV19|NA|TRBJ2-3
TGTGCCAGTAGTTCAGACAGGGGATATACGCAGTATTTT
CASSSDRGYTQYF
>NA|TRBV7-9|NA|TRBJ2-5
TGTGCCAGCAGCTTAACCCAGCAAGAGACCCAGTACTTC
CASSLTQQETQYF
>NA|TRBV18|NA|TRBJ2-5
TGTGCCAGCTCACCGGAAATGACTAGTTTTTCATCGACCCAGTACTTC
CASSPEMTSFSSTQYF
>NA|TRBV5-5|NA|TRBJ1-5
TGTGCCAGCAGCCGGGACACCCTTAGCAATCAGCCCCAGCATTTT
CASSRDTLSNQPQHF
>NA|TRBV4-3|NA|TRBJ2-2
TGCGCCAGCAGCCAGCCCGCGCGGGGCACCGGGGAGCTGTTTTTT
CASSQPARGTGELFF
>NA|TRBV18|NA|TRBJ1-1
TGTGCCAGCTCAGCTGAGGTGGGGCAAGCTTTCTTT
CASSAEVGQAFF
>TRBD1|TRBV5-8|NA|TRBJ2-1
TGTGCCAGCAGCCTCTACGGTAGGGCAGGGGGCTACAATGAGCAGTTCTTC
CASSLYGRAGGYNEQFF
>NA|TRBV6-5|NA|TRBJ2-1
TGTGCCAGCAGAGTGGGGGGAGAACCCTACAATGAGCAGTTCTTC
CASRVGGEPYNEQFF
>NA|TRBV7-9|NA|TRBJ2-3
TGTGCCATCCATCTGGTAGGGGCTAGAGGCACAGATACGCAGTATTTT
CAIHLVGARGTDTQYF
>NA|TRBV5-1|NA|TRBJ2-7
TGCGCCAGCAGCTTGGGGGGAGGAAAAGACGGGCAGTACTTC
CASSLGGGKDGQYF
>TRBD1|TRBV5-8|NA|TRBJ2-3
TGTGCCAGCAGCGGACCGACAGGGGGTGGCACAGATACGCAGTATTTT
CASSGPTGGGTDTQYF
>NA|TRBV7-5|NA|TRBJ1-5
TGTGTCAGAAGCTTAGGGACAGGGATTTGTGAGCCCCAGCATTTT
CVRSLGTGICEPQHF
>TRBD2|TRBV14|once|TRBJ2-5
TGTGCCAGCAGCCCCCTGTGGGAGGGCCGGGAGACCCAGTACTTC
CASSPLWEGRETQYF
>NA|TRBV14|NA|TRBJ2-7
TGTGCCAGCAGCCAAGATCCTAGATCCGAGCAGTACTTC
CASSQDPRSEQYF
>NA|TRBV11-2|NA|TRBJ2-3
TGTGCCAGCAGCTTATTCGGCGGGGCAACAGATACGCAGTATTTT
CASSLFGGATDTQYF
>TRBD1|TRBV10-3|NA|TRBJ2-6
TGTGCCATGGGACAGGGTTACTCTGGGGCCAACGTCCTGACTTTC
CAMGQGYSGANVLTF